A selection of T cell receptor beta chains follows, all from one sample in a study of T cells after yellow fever vaccination. MiXCR, run by TCRdb on the 5' RACE reads, gives a single entry per CDR3 protein. The table shows hundreds of thousands of distinct CDR3 sequences, with about 12% occurring only once. The sequences come from PBMCs, collected on the day of the yellow fever booster vaccination. These receptors came from a man aged 25 to 40 who received the YFV17D yellow fever vaccine. Each CDR3 is given with its conserved first and last residue. A D gene is named only where the DNA matches it firmly.

V	D	CDR3
TRBV7-9	-	CASSPPKRTQYF
TRBV9	-	CASSVALLPRHEQFF
TRBV14	-	CASSPSRVGRTEAFF
TRBV7-8	-	CASSRGGREPDTQYF
TRBV5-1	-	CASSSVGGVADTQYF
TRBV29-1	TRBD1	CSVRGQVANTGELFF
TRBV20-1	-	CSATWGPGTDTQYF
TRBV5-4	-	CASSPWVGTSGELFF
TRBV7-3	TRBD1	CASSPRGGGNSPLHF
TRBV12-3/TRBV12-4	TRBD2	CASNPGPGGTQYF
TRBV28	TRBD1	CASSVGQGYNYGYTF
TRBV5-1	TRBD1	CASSPTPGQGTYEQYF
TRBV6-2/TRBV6-3	TRBD2	CASSSPGSVAGVDEQFF
TRBV7-2	-	CASSLDLAGTVFF
TRBV7-2	-	CASSLAGSGGYTF
TRBV19	TRBD2	CASSMGSGSAKTQYF
TRBV24-1	-	CATSDLVVQFF
TRBV6-5	-	CASSYRNSPLHF
TRBV20-1	-	CSSNLVDYEQYF
TRBV5-1	-	CASSLRRWRDTQYF
TRBV7-9	-	CASSPPAGTDTQYF
TRBV4-3	-	CASSQDQAAQETQYF
TRBV10-3	-	CAISGKPQGPADTQYF
TRBV12-3/TRBV12-4	-	CASSPPDLATQYF
TRBV29-1	-	CSGGYSTGELFF
TRBV30	TRBD1	CAWSVGQGADTQYF
TRBV24-1	-	CATSDRTGSYGYTF
TRBV6-2/TRBV6-3	-	CASSYSGTSKQFF
TRBV5-1	-	CASRSVIAGDNSPLHF
TRBV27	-	CASSFTVVNEQFF
TRBV20-1	-	CSARVDPLVWNEQFF
TRBV6-5	-	CASSYSFPGRNTIYF
TRBV7-9	-	CASSLGGGIAYNEQFF
TRBV7-2	TRBD2	CASSLVHGTGGNEQFF
TRBV6-5	TRBD1	CASSYSSATGSTYEQYF
TRBV20-1	-	CSATFTDTQYF
TRBV20-1	TRBD2	CSASGSGRPYHEQFF
TRBV20-1	-	CSASGDFTDTQYF
TRBV4-3	-	CASSQSVKSTDTQYF
TRBV6-2/TRBV6-3	TRBD2	CASNLSKTGTSMNEQFF
TRBV5-1	-	CASSWGFEQFF
TRBV12-3/TRBV12-4	-	CASSSSRLTYNEQFF
TRBV7-9	-	CASPEGASGSTDTQYF
TRBV7-2	-	CASSLGVVGAPYF
TRBV6-6	TRBD1	CASRRSGGDGYTF
TRBV9	-	CASSVAPTGSSTYEQYF
TRBV7-2	-	CASSLRAGGASNYGYTF
TRBV12-3/TRBV12-4	TRBD2	CASTFSGSMYEQFF
TRBV4-3	-	CASSQGGVGGPSYNEQFF
TRBV3-1	TRBD1	CASSQGGQSYEQYF
TRBV7-9	-	CASSLTGGVEQYF
TRBV30	TRBD2	CAHRLAGNNEQFF
TRBV12-3/TRBV12-4	-	CASRPGGYGYTF
TRBV6-1	-	CASSPTGTLEQYF
TRBV20-1	TRBD2	CSASTSAVTYEQYF
TRBV12-3/TRBV12-4	-	CASSNGDHSGNTIYF
TRBV4-3	-	CASSRGPYQETQYF
TRBV28	-	CASSKGRLGYQPQHF
TRBV10-3	-	CAISLEGRETQYF
TRBV6-2/TRBV6-3	-	CASSYSRGLVNEQFF